This paragraph covers one T cell receptor (beta chain) sequence. What it binds is not known. The data are from a study of shared clonotypes between healthy human individuals. As for the study in general: The study used three CD4 naive, three CD4 memory, two CD8 naive and one CD8 memory plate per donor. General study findings and limits: Among the subsets, naive ones generally showed larger estimated richness than memory ones.

Germline V gene lookup returns CDR1 SNHLY and CDR2 FYNNEI. The CDR3 consists of 14 residues. V gave up 3 bases and J gave up 4 bases; unmatched junction bases: 2. Donors included only healthy HIV-negative adults lacking recent acute infections or vaccinations. The table came from immunoSEQ multiplex PCR; TCRdb's copy has only in-frame clones and leaves some out. The table lists 2 million to 2.5 million clones, roughly 94% of them singletons. V gene TRBV2 combines with J gene TRBJ1-5, with TRBD1 identical over 8 bases. Source material: naive CD4+ T cells sorted from blood. Specified subset: CD45RA+ positively selected. The sequence was obtained from a man between 18 and 29 years old in good health. This CDR3 reads CASSDGTGNQPQHF. CDR3 DNA: TGTGCCAGCAGTGACGGGACAGGAAATCAGCCCCAGCATTTT. Complete variable domain (other parts from reference TRBV2 and TRBJ1-5): EPEVTQTPSHQVTQMGQEVILRCVPISNHLYFYWYRQILGQKVEFLVSFYNNEISEKSEIFDDQFSVERPDGSNFTLKIRSTKLEDSAMYFCASSDGTGNQPQHFGDGTRLSIL.